The clone carrying this T cell receptor (beta chain) was found a few times. Its antigen is unidentified. TCRdb called the reads again in MiXCR, with one record for every CDR3 protein. The sample records about 340,000 distinct CDR3 sequences, under 35% being singletons. These data belong to a study of T cell repertoires in cytomegalovirus infection. Looking at the study overall: Use of recently identified HLA-C-restricted and well-studied HLA-B-restricted CMV epitopes was part of the study. From public TCR beta signatures came an indication of both CMV infection and matching HLA type. Findings and limits, study-wide: The response measured ex vivo was dominated by TCR beta clonotypes (HLA-C-restricted and CMV-specific). The cumulative frequency of public TCR beta families identified carriers of CMV plus the relevant HLA.

Germline V gene data show CDR1 as SGHVS and CDR2 as FQNEAQ. Germline trimming cut 5 bases from V and 5 bases from J; bases unmatched to any gene: 12. The CDR3 loop spans 16 amino acids. The sample here was cultured PBMCs, taken from culture after CMV antigen stimulation. The TCR comes from a human donor in good health (CMV status not recorded). Some clones in this sample may be carry-over from other donors' samples. This rearrangement joins TRBV7-8 to TRBJ1-1; 9 positions match TRBD1. Written as DNA, the CDR3 is TGTGCCAGCAGCCCCCTGAGGGGACAGGGAAGTACTGAAGCTTTCTTT. It codes for CASSPLRGQGSTEAFF.